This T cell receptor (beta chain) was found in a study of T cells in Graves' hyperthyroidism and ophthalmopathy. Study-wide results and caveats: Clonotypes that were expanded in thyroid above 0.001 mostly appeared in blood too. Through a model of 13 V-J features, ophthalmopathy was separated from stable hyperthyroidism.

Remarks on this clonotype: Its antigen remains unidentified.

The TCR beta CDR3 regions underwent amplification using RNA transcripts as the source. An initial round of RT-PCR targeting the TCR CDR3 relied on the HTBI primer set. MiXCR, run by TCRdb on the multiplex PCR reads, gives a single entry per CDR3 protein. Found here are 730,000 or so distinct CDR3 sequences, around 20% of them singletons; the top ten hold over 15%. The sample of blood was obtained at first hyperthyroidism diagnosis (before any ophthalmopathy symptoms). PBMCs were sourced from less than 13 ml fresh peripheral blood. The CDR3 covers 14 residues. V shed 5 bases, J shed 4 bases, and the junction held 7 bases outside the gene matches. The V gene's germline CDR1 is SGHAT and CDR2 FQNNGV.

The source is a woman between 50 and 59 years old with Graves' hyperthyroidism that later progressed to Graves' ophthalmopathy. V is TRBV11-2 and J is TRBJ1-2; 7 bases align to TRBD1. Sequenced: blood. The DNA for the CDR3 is TGTGCCAGCAGCCCCACGGACAGGTTCTATGGCTACACCTTC. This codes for CASSPTDRFYGYTF.